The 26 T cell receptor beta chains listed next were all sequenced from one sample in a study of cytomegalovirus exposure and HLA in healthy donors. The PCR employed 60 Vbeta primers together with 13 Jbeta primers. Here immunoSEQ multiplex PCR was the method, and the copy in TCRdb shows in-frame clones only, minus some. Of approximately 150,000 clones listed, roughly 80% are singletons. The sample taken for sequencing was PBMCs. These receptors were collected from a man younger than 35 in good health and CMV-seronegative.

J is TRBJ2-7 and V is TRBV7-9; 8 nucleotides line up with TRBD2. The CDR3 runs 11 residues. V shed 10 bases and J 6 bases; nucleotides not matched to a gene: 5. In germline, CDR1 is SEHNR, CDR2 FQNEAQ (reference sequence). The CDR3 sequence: CATSGGIEQYF. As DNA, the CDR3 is TGTGCCACTTCGGGAGGGATCGAGCAGTACTTC.

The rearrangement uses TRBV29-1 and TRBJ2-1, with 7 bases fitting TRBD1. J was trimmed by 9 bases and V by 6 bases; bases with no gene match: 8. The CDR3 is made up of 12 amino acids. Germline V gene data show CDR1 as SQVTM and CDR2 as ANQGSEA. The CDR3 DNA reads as TGCAGCGTCGAGACAGGGAAGGGTGAGCAGTTCTTC. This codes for CSVETGKGEQFF.

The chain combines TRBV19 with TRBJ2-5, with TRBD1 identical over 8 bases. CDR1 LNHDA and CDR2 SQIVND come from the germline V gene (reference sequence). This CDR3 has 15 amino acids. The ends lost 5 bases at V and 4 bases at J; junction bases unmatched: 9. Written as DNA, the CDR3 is TGTGCCAGTAGTTTATGGACAGGGTGGGGAGAGACCCAGTACTTC. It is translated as CASSLWTGWGETQYF.

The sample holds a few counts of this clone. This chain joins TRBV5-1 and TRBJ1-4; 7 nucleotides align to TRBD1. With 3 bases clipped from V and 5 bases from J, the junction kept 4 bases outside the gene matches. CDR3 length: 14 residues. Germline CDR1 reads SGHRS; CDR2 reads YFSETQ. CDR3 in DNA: TGCGCCAGCAGCTCGGGACAGTCCAATGAAAAACTGTTTTTT. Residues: CASSSGQSNEKLFF.

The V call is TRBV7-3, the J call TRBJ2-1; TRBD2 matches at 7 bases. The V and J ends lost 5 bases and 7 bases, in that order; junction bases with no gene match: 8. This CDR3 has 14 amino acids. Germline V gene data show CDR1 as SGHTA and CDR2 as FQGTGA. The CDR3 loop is CASSIGRLENEQFF. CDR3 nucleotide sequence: TGTGCCAGCAGCATCGGGAGGTTAGAAAATGAGCAGTTCTTC.

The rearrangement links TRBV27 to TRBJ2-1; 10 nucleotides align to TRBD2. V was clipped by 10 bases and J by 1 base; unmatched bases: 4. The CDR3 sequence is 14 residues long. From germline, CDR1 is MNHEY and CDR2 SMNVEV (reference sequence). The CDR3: CATERGGSYNEQFF. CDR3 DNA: TGTGCCACCGAGCGGGGGGGTTCCTACAATGAGCAGTTCTTC.

The CDR3 DNA follows: TGCGCCAGCAGCCAGGGACAGGGGGAGACCCAGTACTTC. Protein sequence: CASSQGQGETQYF. The chain links TRBV4-1 to TRBJ2-5; 10 bases align to TRBD1. J was trimmed by 5 bases and V by 3 bases; bases with no gene match: 0. From germline, CDR1 is MGHRA and CDR2 YSYEKL. This CDR3 spans 13 amino acids.

The CDR3 DNA reads TGCGCCAGCAGAAGGGGACAGGGCGTCGCTAACTATGGCTACACCTTC. Amino acids: CASRRGQGVANYGYTF. This chain links TRBV5-1 with TRBJ1-2, with 9 bases lining up with TRBD1. V trimming: 5 bases; J trimming: 0 bases; junction bases outside the gene matches: 8. The CDR3 loop spans 16 amino acids. Per germline, CDR1 SGHRS and CDR2 YFSETQ.

The chain's CDR3 is CASRTLAGVGETQYF. CDR3 sequence (DNA): TGTGCCAGCAGGACACTAGCGGGAGTCGGAGAGACCCAGTACTTC. The genes are TRBV5-6 and TRBJ2-5; 11 bases are a match to TRBD2. V lost 5 bases to trimming and J lost 4 bases; unmatched junction nucleotides: 7. Per the germline V gene, CDR1 is SGHDT and CDR2 is YYEEEE. The length of the CDR3 is 15 residues.

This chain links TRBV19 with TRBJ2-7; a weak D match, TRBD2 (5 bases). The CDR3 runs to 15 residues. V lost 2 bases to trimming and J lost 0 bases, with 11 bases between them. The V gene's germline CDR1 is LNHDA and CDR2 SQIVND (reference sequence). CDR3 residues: CASSISGLSSYEQYF. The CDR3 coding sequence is TGTGCCAGTAGTATATCCGGACTCAGCTCCTACGAGCAGTACTTC.

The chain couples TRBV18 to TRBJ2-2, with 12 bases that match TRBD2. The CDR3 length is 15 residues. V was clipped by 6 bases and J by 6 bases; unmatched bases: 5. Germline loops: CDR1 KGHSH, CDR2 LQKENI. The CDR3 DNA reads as TGTGCCAGCTCCCAGACTAGCGGGAGAGCCGGGGAGCTGTTTTTT. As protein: CASSQTSGRAGELFF.

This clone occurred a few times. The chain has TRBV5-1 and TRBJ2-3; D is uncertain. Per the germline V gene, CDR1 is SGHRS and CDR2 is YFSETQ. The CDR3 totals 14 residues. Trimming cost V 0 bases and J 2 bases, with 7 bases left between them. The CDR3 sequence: CASSLASFTDTQYF. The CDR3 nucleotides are TGCGCCAGCAGCTTGGCGAGCTTCACAGATACGCAGTATTTT.

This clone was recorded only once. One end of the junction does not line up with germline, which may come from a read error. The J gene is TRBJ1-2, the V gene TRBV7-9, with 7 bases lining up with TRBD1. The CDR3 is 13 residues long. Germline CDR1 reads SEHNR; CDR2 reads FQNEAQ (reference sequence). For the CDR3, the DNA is TGTTCCAGCAGCAAACAGGGGATCTATGGCTACACCTTC. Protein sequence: CSSSKQGIYGYTF.

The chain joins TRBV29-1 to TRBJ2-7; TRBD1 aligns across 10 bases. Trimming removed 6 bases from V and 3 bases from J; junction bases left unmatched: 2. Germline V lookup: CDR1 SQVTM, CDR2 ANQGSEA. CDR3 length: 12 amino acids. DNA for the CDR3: TGCAGCGTAGGGACAGGGGTCTACGAGCAGTACTTC. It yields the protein CSVGTGVYEQYF.

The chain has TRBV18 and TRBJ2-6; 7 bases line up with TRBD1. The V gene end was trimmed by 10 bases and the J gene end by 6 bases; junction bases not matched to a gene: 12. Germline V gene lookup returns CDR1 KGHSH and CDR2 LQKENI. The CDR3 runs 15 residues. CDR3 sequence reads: CATKQGPVAANVLTF. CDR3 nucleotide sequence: TGTGCCACCAAACAGGGGCCTGTTGCGGCCAACGTCCTGACTTTC. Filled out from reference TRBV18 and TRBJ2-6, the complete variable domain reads NAGVMQNPRHLVRRRGQEARLRCSPMKGHSHVYWYRQLPEEGLKFMVYLQKENIIDESGMPKERFSAEFPKEGPSILRIQQVVRGDSAAYFCATKQGPVAANVLTFGAGSRLTVL.

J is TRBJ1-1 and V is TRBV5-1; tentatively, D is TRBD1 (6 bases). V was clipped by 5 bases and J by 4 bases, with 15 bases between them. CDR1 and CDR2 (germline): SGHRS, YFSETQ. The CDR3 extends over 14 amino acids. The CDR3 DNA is TGCGCCAGCAGATTTAACAGGGTTTCCACTGAAGCTTTCTTT. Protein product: CASRFNRVSTEAFF.

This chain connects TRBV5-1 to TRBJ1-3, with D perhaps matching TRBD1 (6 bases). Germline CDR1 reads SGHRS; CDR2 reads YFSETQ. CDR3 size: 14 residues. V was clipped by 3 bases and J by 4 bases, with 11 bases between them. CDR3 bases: TGCGCCAGCAGCTCTACCGGACAGGGAAACACCATATATTTT. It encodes CASSSTGQGNTIYF.

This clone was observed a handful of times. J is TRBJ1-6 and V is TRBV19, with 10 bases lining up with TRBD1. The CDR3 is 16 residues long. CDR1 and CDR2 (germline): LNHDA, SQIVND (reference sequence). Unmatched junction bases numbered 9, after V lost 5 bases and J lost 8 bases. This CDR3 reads CASSLLGQGNYSPLHF. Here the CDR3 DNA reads TGTGCCAGTAGTCTACTGGGACAGGGGAACTATTCACCCCTCCACTTT.

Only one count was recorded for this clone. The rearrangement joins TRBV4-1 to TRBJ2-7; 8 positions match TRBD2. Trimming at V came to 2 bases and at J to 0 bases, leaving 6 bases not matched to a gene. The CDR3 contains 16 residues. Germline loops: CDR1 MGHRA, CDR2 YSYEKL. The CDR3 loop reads CASSQNSGSSSYEQYF. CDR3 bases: TGCGCCAGCAGCCAAAACAGCGGGAGCTCCTCCTACGAGCAGTACTTC.

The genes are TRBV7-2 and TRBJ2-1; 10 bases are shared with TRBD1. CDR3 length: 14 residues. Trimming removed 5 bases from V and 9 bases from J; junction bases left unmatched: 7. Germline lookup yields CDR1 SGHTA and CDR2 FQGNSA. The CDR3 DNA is TGTGCCAGCAGCCGGGGACAGGGGCAGGGTGAGCAGTTCTTC. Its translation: CASSRGQGQGEQFF.

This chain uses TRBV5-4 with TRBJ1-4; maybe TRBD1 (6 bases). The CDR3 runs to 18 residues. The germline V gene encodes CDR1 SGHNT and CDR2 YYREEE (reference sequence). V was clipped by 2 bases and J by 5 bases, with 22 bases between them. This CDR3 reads CASSFWDTRPRLNEKLFF. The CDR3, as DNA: TGTGCCAGCAGCTTCTGGGACACTCGACCTAGATTAAATGAAAAACTGTTTTTT.

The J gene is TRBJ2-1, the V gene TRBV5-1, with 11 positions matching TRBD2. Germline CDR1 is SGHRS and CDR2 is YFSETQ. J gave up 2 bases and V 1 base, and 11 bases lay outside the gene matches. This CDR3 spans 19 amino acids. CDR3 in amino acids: CASSLILAGGAGTYNEQFF. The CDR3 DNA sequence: TGCGCCAGCAGCTTGATCCTAGCGGGAGGAGCGGGGACCTACAATGAGCAGTTCTTC. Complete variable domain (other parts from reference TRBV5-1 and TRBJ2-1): KAGVTQTPRYLIKTRGQQVTLSCSPISGHRSVSWYQQTPGQGLQFLFEYFSETQRNKGNFPGRFSGRQFSNSRSEMNVSTLELGDSALYLCASSLILAGGAGTYNEQFFGPGTRLTVL.

The DNA for the CDR3 is TGTGCCAGCAGCACAGAGGGAACCGGGGAGCTGTTTTTT. This translates into CASSTEGTGELFF. This chain joins TRBV7-2 and TRBJ2-2, with TRBD2 as a possible D gene (5 bases). With 5 bases removed from V and 5 bases from J, the gap between germline ends came to 9 bases. The germline V gene encodes CDR1 SGHTA and CDR2 FQGNSA. The CDR3 has 13 amino acids.

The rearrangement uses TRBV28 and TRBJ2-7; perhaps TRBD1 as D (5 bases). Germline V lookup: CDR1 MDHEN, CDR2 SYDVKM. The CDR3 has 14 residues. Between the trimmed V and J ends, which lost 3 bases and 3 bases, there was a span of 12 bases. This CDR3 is CASSFYRGNYEQYF. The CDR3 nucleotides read TGTGCCAGCAGTTTTTATAGGGGCAACTACGAGCAGTACTTC.

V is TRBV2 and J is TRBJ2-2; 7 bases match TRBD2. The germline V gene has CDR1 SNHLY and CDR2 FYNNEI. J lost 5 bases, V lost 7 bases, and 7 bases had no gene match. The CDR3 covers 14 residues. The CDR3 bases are TGTGCCAGCACCTCAGGGAGGGAAACCGGGGAGCTGTTTTTT. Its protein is CASTSGRETGELFF.

The CDR3 nucleotides are TGTGCCAGCAGTTTAGGAGTAGGCGAAAAACTGTTTTTT. It specifies CASSLGVGEKLFF. The chain links TRBV28 to TRBJ1-4; no clear D. CDR3 size: 13 residues. Germline values: CDR1 MDHEN, CDR2 SYDVKM. V lost 2 bases and J 8 bases, leaving 9 bases between the germline ends.